The 8 T cell receptor beta chains below come from one sample, sequenced in a study of blood T cells in healthy people across ages. The second PCR ran about 6 to 11 cycles with a sample-barcoded 5' primer and J-beta primers. TCRdb itself ran the 5' RACE reads through MiXCR, one entry per CDR3 protein. The table includes more than 600,000 distinct CDR3 sequences, around 25% detected once. Separately, the same data were catalogued under a study of T cells of mothers and their children.

The sequenced material came from blood. These TCRs come from a boy under 18 in good health.

This clonotype was seen a few times. The chain employs TRBV5-1 and TRBJ2-7, with D maybe TRBD1 (5 bases). The CDR3 is 12 residues long. Germline V gene lookup returns CDR1 SGHRS and CDR2 YFSETQ. The V gene lost 7 bases and the J gene lost 7 bases, with 15 bases spanning the gap. As DNA, the CDR3 is TGCGCCAGCCTAGGGGATACTACGGAGCAGTACTTC. It specifies CASLGDTTEQYF.

The chain has TRBV9 and TRBJ2-1; TRBD2 aligns across 10 bases. CDR1 SGDLS and CDR2 YYNGEE come from the germline V gene. This CDR3 is 17 amino acids long. V dropped 0 bases and J dropped 0; count of bases not matched to a gene: 3. The CDR3 sequence is CASSVVPSGSSYNEQFF. The DNA of the CDR3 is TGTGCCAGCAGCGTAGTTCCTAGCGGGAGCTCCTACAATGAGCAGTTCTTC.

This chain joins TRBV5-6 and TRBJ1-5; D may be TRBD1 (5 bases). Germline CDR1 SGHDT, CDR2 YYEEEE. The CDR3 runs 15 residues. Trimming cost V 0 bases and J 6 bases, with 13 bases left between them. The CDR3 sequence: CASSLGRVSSQPQHF. The CDR3 DNA follows: TGTGCCAGCAGCTTGGGCAGGGTGTCGTCTCAGCCCCAGCATTTT.

The sample holds a few counts of this clonotype. This chain links TRBV4-3 with TRBJ2-5, with 11 bases lining up with TRBD2. The J call may be incorrect, as the DNA end agrees better with TRBJ2-1. The CDR3 is made up of 17 amino acids. Germline V gives CDR1 LGHNA, CDR2 YSLEER. The CDR3 region is CASSQVLAGAANNEQFF. The CDR3 nucleotides read TGCGCCAGCAGCCAGGTACTAGCGGGGGCCGCTAACAATGAGCAGTTCTTC.

The chain has TRBV28 and TRBJ1-6; tentative D call: TRBD1 (5 bases). Germline V gene data show CDR1 as MDHEN and CDR2 as SYDVKM. The CDR3 has 15 amino acids. V was cut by 6 bases and J by 7 bases, with 16 bases left in between. CDR3 residues: CASREIRGGNSPLHF. The CDR3 DNA sequence: TGTGCCAGCAGGGAGATCCGGGGGGGAAATTCACCCCTCCACTTT.

This clonotype came up a few times. The chain is built from TRBV7-2 and TRBJ2-7, with 16 nucleotides matching TRBD2. The CDR3 covers 17 residues. The V gene end was trimmed by 1 base and the J gene end by 5 bases; junction bases not matched to a gene: 5. From germline, CDR1 is SGHTA and CDR2 FQGNSA. CDR3 residues: CASSLVGLAGGGNEQYF. CDR3 in DNA: TGTGCCAGCAGCTTAGTGGGACTAGCGGGAGGGGGAAACGAGCAGTACTTC.

The rearrangement joins TRBV11-2 to TRBJ2-5; tentatively, D is TRBD2 (7 bases). Judging by the DNA end, TRBJ2-1 fits better; the J call may be wrong. Germline assignment: CDR1 SGHAT and CDR2 FQNNGV. The CDR3 contains 15 residues. In DNA form, the CDR3 reads TGTGCCAGCAGCCCCTTGGCGGGGGCCGGCAATGAGCAGTTCTTC. Translation gives CASSPLAGAGNEQFF.

The V call is TRBV7-9, the J call TRBJ2-5; D call uncertain. TRBJ2-7 matches the DNA end more closely, so the J call is doubtful. This CDR3 is 13 amino acids long. The germline V gene has CDR1 SEHNR and CDR2 FQNEAQ (reference sequence). CDR3: CASSPPAAYEQYF. The CDR3 nucleotides read TGTGCCAGCAGCCCCCCAGCTGCCTACGAGCAGTACTTC.